The 28 T cell receptor beta chains below come from one sample, sequenced in a study of T-cell reconstitution after alpha-beta-depleted transplantation in children (dated by TCRdb to 2016 to 2017). The time point label of this sample denotes: day 60 (about 2 months) after transplantation. In light of the paper, this sample's treatment or condition label describes: allogeneic hematopoietic cell transplantation with graft depleted of TCRalphabeta T cells and CD19 B cells. The library was prepared using PCR. The sequencer was an Illumina HiSeq 2500. To normalize quantification of the TCRbeta repertoire, the TCR libraries were built with molecular barcoding that relied on unique molecular identifiers. TCRdb redid the processing of the public reads, applying fastp at Q25 and MiXCR, and retained in-frame beta chains. Rows merge per CDR3 protein into single entries with the most common DNA and genes. Here the sample has some 26,000 distinct CDR3 sequences; roughly a sixth occur a single time. The biggest ten clones account for around 36% of the sample.

The specimen comprised PBMCs, mostly from graft donor cells, sampled 60 days after TCRalphabeta/CD19-depleted stem cell transplant. Every receptor here comes from a male patient aged 2 to 10 who had a stem cell transplant for acute lymphoblastic leukemia, so the T cells may come from the graft donor.

This clonotype was detected many times. This chain uses TRBV24-1 with TRBJ2-1; 9 nucleotides line up with TRBD2. This CDR3 has 16 residues. Looked up from germline, CDR1 is KGHDR and CDR2 is SFDVKD. V was pared by 4 bases and J by 3 bases, with 6 bases of the junction left unmatched. DNA for the CDR3: TGTGCCACCAGTGACCCGGGACTAGCCGACTACAATGAGCAGTTCTTC. It specifies CATSDPGLADYNEQFF.

J is TRBJ2-1 and V is TRBV29-1; TRBD1 aligns across 10 bases. Germline V lookup: CDR1 SQVTM, CDR2 ANQGSEA. The CDR3 is made up of 13 amino acids. V dropped 5 bases and J dropped 15; count of bases not matched to a gene: 13. CDR3 protein: CSVMETGGAGRFF. As DNA, the CDR3 is TGCAGCGTTATGGAGACAGGGGGCGCAGGGCGGTTCTTC.

CDR3 DNA sequence: TGTGCCAGCAATTCTGACTTTACAGAGACCCAGTACTTC. It yields the protein CASNSDFTETQYF. This chain uses TRBV12-3 or TRBV12-4 with TRBJ2-5; the D is unclear. The CDR3 length is 13 residues. Trimming took 7 bases from V and 4 from J, leaving 13 bases between them.

This clonotype was detected many times. The V call is TRBV20-1, the J call TRBJ1-4; no definite D call. The length of the CDR3 is 14 residues. Looked up from germline, CDR1 is DFQATT and CDR2 is SNEGSKA (reference sequence). V lost 1 base and J lost 5, with 11 bases in between. The chain's CDR3 is CSARVWTGNEKLFF. CDR3 in DNA: TGCAGTGCTAGAGTCTGGACGGGGAATGAAAAACTGTTTTTT.

The J gene is TRBJ2-2, the V gene TRBV20-1; weak D call: TRBD2 (6 bases). With 8 bases removed from V and 2 bases from J, the gap between germline ends came to 21 bases. The CDR3 is 16 amino acids. Per the germline V gene, CDR1 is DFQATT and CDR2 is SNEGSKA (reference sequence). CDR3 loop: CSPKGPGSGNTGELFF. DNA for the CDR3: TGCAGTCCAAAAGGGCCTGGTAGCGGTAACACCGGGGAGCTGTTTTTT.

There are many counts of this clonotype. The chain employs TRBV28 and TRBJ2-2, with D unclear. V shed 7 bases and J shed 4 bases, with 13 bases lying between them. Germline V gene sequence: CDR1 MDHEN, CDR2 SYDVKM. The CDR3 contains 14 residues. CDR3 sequence (DNA): TGTGCCAGCAACATTGCTCCCTTCACCGGGGAGCTGTTTTTT. Its protein is CASNIAPFTGELFF.

This clonotype turned up a few times. The chain employs TRBV20-1 and TRBJ2-1; 13 bases line up with TRBD2. Germline loops: CDR1 DFQATT, CDR2 SNEGSKA (reference sequence). This CDR3 region has 14 residues. V shed 6 bases and J 4 bases; nucleotides not matched to a gene: 3. The DNA of the CDR3 is TGCAGTGCCCAGACTAGCGGGGGGTACAATGAGCAGTTCTTC. Translation: CSAQTSGGYNEQFF.

The rearrangement uses TRBV5-1 and TRBJ2-1; D uncertain. V lost 3 bases, J lost 7 bases, and 11 bases lay in between. CDR1 and CDR2 from the germline V gene are SGHRS and YFSETQ. The CDR3 length is 13 residues. The CDR3: CASSSRPSNEQFF. CDR3 nucleotides: TGCGCCAGCAGCTCGCGCCCGTCTAATGAGCAGTTCTTC.

This clonotype was seen a handful of times. J is TRBJ1-4 and V is TRBV12-3 or TRBV12-4, with D possibly matching TRBD1 (5 bases). The V end was cut by 5 bases, the J end by 6 bases, with 13 bases between. This CDR3 has 14 residues. CDR3 loop: CASSPQGRHEKLFF. The DNA of the CDR3 is TGTGCCAGCAGTCCCCAGGGAAGACATGAAAAACTGTTTTTT.

This clonotype was recorded at least ten times. V usage is TRBV28 and J usage is TRBJ1-4; 8 bases are shared with TRBD1. The CDR3 sequence is 12 residues long. CDR1 and CDR2 (germline): MDHEN, SYDVKM. The V and J ends lost 4 bases and 8 bases, in that order; junction bases with no gene match: 0. The chain's CDR3 is CASSWTGEKLFF. The CDR3 DNA follows: TGTGCCAGCAGTTGGACAGGGGAAAAACTGTTTTTT.

V usage is TRBV5-6 and J usage is TRBJ2-3; possibly TRBD2 for D (6 bases). V was cut by 3 bases and J by 3 bases, with 11 bases left in between. The length of the CDR3 is 14 residues. CDR1 is SGHDT, CDR2 YYEEEE, per germline. The CDR3 DNA follows: TGTGCCAGCAGCTCGGGACTGCGAACAGATACGCAGTATTTT. Encoded protein: CASSSGLRTDTQYF.

This clonotype was counted between two and nine times. This sequence joins TRBV18 and TRBJ1-2; D is undetermined. Trimming cost V 5 bases and J 2 bases, with 6 bases left between them. Germline V gene sequence: CDR1 KGHSH, CDR2 LQKENI. This CDR3 contains 12 residues. As DNA, the CDR3 is TGTGCCAGCTCAAGTGGAAACTATGGCTACACCTTC. It yields the protein CASSSGNYGYTF.

In its sample, this clonotype was seen many times. This rearrangement joins TRBV29-1 to TRBJ2-7; D unresolved. Trimming took 6 bases from V and 0 from J, leaving 3 bases between them. This CDR3 region has 10 residues. CDR1 SQVTM and CDR2 ANQGSEA come from the germline V gene. The CDR3 sequence: CSVPSYEQYF. CDR3 DNA sequence: TGCAGCGTCCCCTCCTACGAGCAGTACTTC.

This clonotype has a count of ten or more. The rearrangement links TRBV20-1 to TRBJ2-7, with D maybe TRBD1 (6 bases). The CDR3 runs to 13 residues. The V and J ends lost 3 bases and 2 bases respectively, with 11 bases between them. From germline, CDR1 is DFQATT and CDR2 SNEGSKA (reference sequence). CDR3 loop: CSARGQSTYEQYF. CDR3 sequence (DNA): TGCAGTGCTAGGGGACAATCTACCTACGAGCAGTACTTC.

This clonotype came up many times. The rearrangement uses TRBV7-2 and TRBJ2-1; 11 positions agree with TRBD2. Germline V gene lookup returns CDR1 SGHTA and CDR2 FQGNSA. The CDR3 runs to 16 residues. The ends lost 3 bases at V and 2 bases at J; junction bases unmatched: 3. The CDR3 DNA is TGTGCCAGCAGCTTGGATAGCGGGGGGGCCTACAATGAGCAGTTCTTC. Encoded protein: CASSLDSGGAYNEQFF. Drawing the rest from reference TRBV7-2 and TRBJ2-1, the complete variable domain is GAGVSQSPSNKVTEKGKDVELRCDPISGHTALYWYRQSLGQGLEFLIYFQGNSAPDKSGLPSDRFSAERTGGSVSTLTIQRTQQEDSAVYLCASSLDSGGAYNEQFFGPGTRLTVL.

The chain couples TRBV11-3 to TRBJ2-3, with TRBD2 matching 8 bases. Germline CDR1 reads SGHNT; CDR2 reads YENEEA. V shed 3 bases and J 6 bases; nucleotides not matched to a gene: 8. This CDR3 contains 15 residues. The chain's CDR3 is CASSLGRGASDTQYF. In nucleotides, the CDR3 is TGTGCCAGCAGCTTGGGGCGGGGGGCCTCGGATACGCAGTATTTT.

The genes are TRBV6-1 and TRBJ1-1; possibly TRBD1 for D (5 bases). Germline V gives CDR1 MNHNS, CDR2 SASEGT. V lost 6 bases and J lost 1, with 15 bases in between. The CDR3 contains 15 residues. CDR3 sequence (DNA): TGTGCCAGCAGCGACCCGGTTAGGGGGAACACTGAAGCTTTCTTT. This gives the protein CASSDPVRGNTEAFF.

The sample holds many counts of this clonotype. The V and J genes are TRBV4-3 and TRBJ1-4; D may be TRBD1 (5 bases). CDR3 size: 14 residues. Between the trimmed V and J ends, which lost 1 base and 5 bases, there was a span of 8 bases. CDR1 and CDR2 from the germline V gene are LGHNA and YSLEER. This CDR3 is CASSQVGVNEKLFF. CDR3 sequence (DNA): TGCGCCAGCAGCCAAGTGGGGGTCAATGAAAAACTGTTTTTT.

The sample holds many counts of this clonotype. The chain uses TRBV6-2 or TRBV6-3 and TRBJ1-6; D remains unclear. V gave up 4 bases and J gave up 0 bases, with 22 bases separating them. The CDR3 is 20 residues long. In germline, CDR1 is MNHEY, CDR2 SVGEGT. CDR3 sequence reads: CASSSPGGYSESSYNSPLHF. Here the CDR3 DNA reads TGTGCCAGCAGTTCCCCCGGAGGATACTCGGAAAGCTCCTATAATTCACCCCTCCACTTT.

A few counts support this clonotype. CDR3 bases: TGTGCCAGCAGAGAGGACAGGGGGGGAGAGACCCAGTACTTC. It is translated as CASREDRGGETQYF. The V call is TRBV12-3 or TRBV12-4, the J call TRBJ2-5; the match to TRBD1 covers 10 bases. The ends lost 6 bases at V and 4 bases at J; junction bases unmatched: 5. The CDR3 runs to 14 residues.

The rearrangement joins TRBV7-9 to TRBJ2-6; 9 bases fit TRBD2. CDR3 length equals 17 residues. Trimming took 1 base from V and 0 from J; bases not matched to a gene: 1. Germline CDR1 is SEHNR and CDR2 is FQNEAQ (reference sequence). This chain's CDR3 is CASSLVAGVSGANVLTF. CDR3 sequence (DNA): TGTGCCAGCAGCTTAGTAGCGGGGGTCTCTGGGGCCAACGTCCTGACTTTC.

This clonotype has ten or more counts. The chain recombines TRBV7-2 with TRBJ2-2; 8 bases fit TRBD2. J gave up 4 bases and V 5 bases, and 6 bases lay outside the gene matches. Germline CDR1 reads SGHTA; CDR2 reads FQGNSA. The CDR3 contains 15 residues. The CDR3 region is CASSVLAGSTGELFF. Here the CDR3 DNA reads TGTGCCAGCAGCGTATTAGCGGGGAGCACCGGGGAGCTGTTTTTT.

This clonotype showed up just a few times. This sequence joins TRBV27 and TRBJ1-5, with D perhaps matching TRBD1 (6 bases). The CDR3 length is 10 residues. The V gene's germline CDR1 is MNHEY and CDR2 SMNVEV (reference sequence). V shed 11 bases and J shed 4 bases, with 6 bases lying between them. The CDR3 is CAGQNQPQHF. CDR3 in DNA: TGTGCCGGACAGAATCAGCCCCAGCATTTT.

This clonotype was recorded a few times. This chain connects TRBV4-3 to TRBJ1-2, with D hard to call. The CDR3 is made up of 14 amino acids. Trimming pared 1 base from V and 0 bases from J, leaving 6 bases between. Germline V gene sequence: CDR1 LGHNA, CDR2 YSLEER. In nucleotides, the CDR3 is TGCGCCAGCAGCCAAGTAGGCGCTAACTATGGCTACACCTTC. It translates to CASSQVGANYGYTF.

The chain links TRBV20-1 to TRBJ2-4, with D perhaps matching TRBD1 (5 bases). V lost 6 bases and J 0 bases, leaving 9 bases between the germline ends. The CDR3 runs to 13 residues. Germline V gives CDR1 DFQATT, CDR2 SNEGSKA (reference sequence). The CDR3, as DNA: TGCAGTGCCAGGGCCCTAGCCAAAAACATTCAGTACTTC. Its translation is CSARALAKNIQYF.

This clonotype is categorized as medium-sized. J is TRBJ2-2 and V is TRBV7-9, with unresolved D. CDR1 and CDR2 (germline): SEHNR, FQNEAQ (reference sequence). CDR3 length: 10 amino acids. The V end was cut by 10 bases, the J end by 3 bases, with 3 bases between. The CDR3 loop reads CAKDTGELFF. CDR3 bases: TGTGCCAAAGACACCGGGGAGCTGTTTTTT.

Many counts were recorded for this clonotype. This chain's CDR3 is CSASPLGTEAFF. CDR3 sequence (DNA): TGCAGTGCTAGCCCCCTTGGCACTGAAGCTTTCTTT. J is TRBJ1-1 and V is TRBV20-1; no reliable D call. V was cut by 3 bases and J by 4 bases, with 9 bases left in between. The CDR3 consists of 12 residues. The germline V gene encodes CDR1 DFQATT and CDR2 SNEGSKA (reference sequence).

This clonotype was picked up many times. The V and J genes are TRBV20-1 and TRBJ2-4; D possibly corresponds to TRBD1 (6 bases). The CDR3 runs 13 residues. V shed 6 bases and J shed 6 bases, with 15 bases lying between them. Germline lookup yields CDR1 DFQATT and CDR2 SNEGSKA (reference sequence). The CDR3 sequence is CSATGQGINIQYF. The CDR3 coding sequence is TGCAGTGCGACGGGGCAGGGGATAAACATTCAGTACTTC.